These T cell receptor beta chains were read from a single sample in a study of CD8 T cells in ankylosing spondylitis. TCRdb reprocessed the 5' RACE reads via MiXCR and lists one record per CDR3 protein. The sample includes 30,000 to 45,000 distinct CDR3 sequences, approximately 16% of them seen just once. Material for sequencing was blood. The receptors stem from a male donor with ankylosing spondylitis or in good health (not recorded which). The CDR3 runs from the conserved cysteine through the conserved F or W. Each record gives: V gene, J gene, D gene, clone size, CDR3 DNA, CDR3 protein. D genes are given only for firm matches. The size entry is marked missing in some rows and otherwise reads once, few, many or a size class.

V gene: TRBV3-1; J gene: TRBJ1-4; D gene: -; clone size: -; CDR3 DNA: TGTGCCAGCAACCAACTTGCGGATGAAAAACTGTTTTTT; CDR3 protein: CASNQLADEKLFF
V gene: TRBV28; J gene: TRBJ2-2; D gene: -; clone size: few; CDR3 DNA: TGTGCCAGCAGTTTGAGGGGCCTAGCCGCCGGGGAGCTGTTTTTT; CDR3 protein: CASSLRGLAAGELFF
V gene: TRBV11-1; J gene: TRBJ2-5; D gene: -; clone size: -; CDR3 DNA: TGTGCCAGCAGCGGGGGAATTTCTCGCGGCGACCAAGAGACCCAGTACTTC; CDR3 protein: CASSGGISRGDQETQYF
V gene: TRBV20-1; J gene: TRBJ1-4; D gene: TRBD1; clone size: few; CDR3 DNA: TGCAGTGCTAGAGACTCGGGACAGGGGGGGGAAAAACTGTTTTTT; CDR3 protein: CSARDSGQGGEKLFF
V gene: TRBV2; J gene: TRBJ2-1; D gene: TRBD2; clone size: few; CDR3 DNA: TGTGCCAGCAGTGAAGATGGGACTAGCGGATACAATGAGCAGTTCTTC; CDR3 protein: CASSEDGTSGYNEQFF
V gene: TRBV7-9; J gene: TRBJ2-3; D gene: -; clone size: once; CDR3 DNA: TGTGCCAGCAGCTTTAGAGGGGCTACCACAGATACGCAGTATTTT; CDR3 protein: CASSFRGATTDTQYF
V gene: TRBV12-3/TRBV12-4; J gene: TRBJ2-2; D gene: -; clone size: -; CDR3 DNA: TGTGCCAGCAGTTTTCACAGGGCGTCCGGGGAGCTGTTTTTT; CDR3 protein: CASSFHRASGELFF
V gene: TRBV9; J gene: TRBJ2-2; D gene: TRBD2; clone size: -; CDR3 DNA: TGTGCCAGCAGCTCCGGGACTAGCGGGAACACCGGGGAGCTGTTTTTT; CDR3 protein: CASSSGTSGNTGELFF
V gene: TRBV5-4; J gene: TRBJ2-3; D gene: TRBD1; clone size: few; CDR3 DNA: TGTGCCAGCAGCTTCTTTAGACAGGGGACAGATACGCAGTATTTT; CDR3 protein: CASSFFRQGTDTQYF
V gene: TRBV20-1; J gene: TRBJ2-3; D gene: TRBD2; clone size: few; CDR3 DNA: TGCAGTGCTAGAGGCCCTAGCGGGAGGGGCACAGATACGCAGTATTTT; CDR3 protein: CSARGPSGRGTDTQYF
V gene: TRBV14; J gene: TRBJ2-1; D gene: TRBD2; clone size: -; CDR3 DNA: TGTGCCAGCAGCCATCGCATGGGGGCGGGGGGATCTAACGAGCAGTTCTTC; CDR3 protein: CASSHRMGAGGSNEQFF
V gene: TRBV3-1; J gene: TRBJ1-4; D gene: -; clone size: once; CDR3 DNA: TGTGCCAGCAGCCATCGGGGGTCAACTAATGAAAAACTGTTTTTT; CDR3 protein: CASSHRGSTNEKLFF
V gene: TRBV7-9; J gene: TRBJ2-3; D gene: -; clone size: -; CDR3 DNA: TGTGCCAGCAGCTCAGGGGGCACAGATACGCAGTATTTT; CDR3 protein: CASSSGGTDTQYF
V gene: TRBV20-1; J gene: TRBJ2-3; D gene: -; clone size: few; CDR3 DNA: TGCAGTGCTAGCCCATGGGGTTCGGGGGGCACAGATACGCAGTATTTT; CDR3 protein: CSASPWGSGGTDTQYF
V gene: TRBV20-1; J gene: TRBJ2-5; D gene: -; clone size: many; CDR3 DNA: TGCAGCGGAAGGCCTTCCGAGGAGACCCAGTACTTC; CDR3 protein: CSGRPSEETQYF
V gene: TRBV27; J gene: TRBJ1-4; D gene: -; clone size: -; CDR3 DNA: TGTGCCAGCAGGAGCCAAGGTGATGAAAAACTGTTTTTT; CDR3 protein: CASRSQGDEKLFF
V gene: TRBV28; J gene: TRBJ2-2; D gene: TRBD2; clone size: -; CDR3 DNA: TGTGCCAGCTACTGGAGCGGGGAATACACCGGGGAGCTGTTTTTT; CDR3 protein: CASYWSGEYTGELFF
V gene: TRBV2; J gene: TRBJ2-2; D gene: TRBD1; clone size: few; CDR3 DNA: TGTGCCAGCAGGGGGGACAGGAACACCGGGGAGCTGTTTTTT; CDR3 protein: CASRGDRNTGELFF
V gene: TRBV3-1; J gene: TRBJ2-3; D gene: -; clone size: -; CDR3 DNA: TGTGCCAGCAGCCAGATGGGACGCCGGGATACGCAGTATTTT; CDR3 protein: CASSQMGRRDTQYF
V gene: TRBV4-3; J gene: TRBJ1-4; D gene: -; clone size: -; CDR3 DNA: TGCGCCAGCAGCCAAGAGTTCGGGCAGCTTAATGAAAAACTGTTTTTT; CDR3 protein: CASSQEFGQLNEKLFF
V gene: TRBV9; J gene: TRBJ2-5; D gene: -; clone size: -; CDR3 DNA: TGTGCCAGCAGCGGCAGGGTGTCGGAGACCCAGTACTTC; CDR3 protein: CASSGRVSETQYF
V gene: TRBV6-2/TRBV6-3; J gene: TRBJ2-1; D gene: TRBD1; clone size: -; CDR3 DNA: TGTGCCAGCAGCTACTCCGGGACAGGGTCCTACAATGAGCAGTTCTTC; CDR3 protein: CASSYSGTGSYNEQFF
V gene: TRBV12-3/TRBV12-4; J gene: TRBJ2-2; D gene: -; clone size: -; CDR3 DNA: TGTGCCAGCAGTCCGAGGACGGGCGGGGCCACCGGGGAGCTGTTTTTT; CDR3 protein: CASSPRTGGATGELFF
V gene: TRBV27; J gene: TRBJ2-2; D gene: -; clone size: -; CDR3 DNA: TGTGCCAGCAGTCTAGGACACTACACCGGGGAGCTGTTTTTT; CDR3 protein: CASSLGHYTGELFF
V gene: TRBV11-2; J gene: TRBJ2-3; D gene: -; clone size: few; CDR3 DNA: TGTGCCAGCAGCTTAGGATTAGAGGCGCAGTATTTT; CDR3 protein: CASSLGLEAQYF
V gene: TRBV5-1; J gene: TRBJ2-5; D gene: -; clone size: -; CDR3 DNA: TGCGCCAGCAGCTTCGGGACTCCCCCGGAGACCCAGTACTTC; CDR3 protein: CASSFGTPPETQYF
V gene: TRBV11-2; J gene: TRBJ2-1; D gene: TRBD2; clone size: -; CDR3 DNA: TGTGCCAGCAGCCCACTTGGACTAGCATCCAATGAGCAGTTCTTC; CDR3 protein: CASSPLGLASNEQFF
V gene: TRBV7-9; J gene: TRBJ1-1; D gene: -; clone size: few; CDR3 DNA: TGTGCCAGCAGCTGGGGAGGAAGCACTGAAGCTTTCTTT; CDR3 protein: CASSWGGSTEAFF
V gene: TRBV7-2; J gene: TRBJ2-7; D gene: -; clone size: -; CDR3 DNA: TGTGCCAGCAGCTTTGGGTGGGAGAGTGTCTACGAGCAGTACTTC; CDR3 protein: CASSFGWESVYEQYF
V gene: TRBV12-3/TRBV12-4; J gene: TRBJ1-1; D gene: -; clone size: -; CDR3 DNA: TGTGCCAGCAGTACCAGGGATACTGAAGCTTTCTTT; CDR3 protein: CASSTRDTEAFF
V gene: TRBV5-1; J gene: TRBJ2-1; D gene: -; clone size: -; CDR3 DNA: TGCGCCAGCTACCATTTCGGGACCCCGTCAAATGAGCAGTTCTTC; CDR3 protein: CASYHFGTPSNEQFF
V gene: TRBV20-1; J gene: TRBJ2-7; D gene: -; clone size: few; CDR3 DNA: TGCAGTGCTAGGGGGCAGGACTACGAGCAGTACTTC; CDR3 protein: CSARGQDYEQYF
V gene: TRBV5-1; J gene: TRBJ2-5; D gene: -; clone size: many; CDR3 DNA: TGCGCCAGCAGCGCCGTTGACCCTAGAGAGACCCAGTACTTC; CDR3 protein: CASSAVDPRETQYF
V gene: TRBV27; J gene: TRBJ2-5; D gene: TRBD2; clone size: few; CDR3 DNA: TGTGCCAGCAGTTCCCGATCATTACTAGCGGGAGTACAAGAGACCCAGTACTTC; CDR3 protein: CASSSRSLLAGVQETQYF
V gene: TRBV28; J gene: TRBJ1-4; D gene: -; clone size: -; CDR3 DNA: TGTGCCAGCAGTTTTTCAGGGGCGCCGGCTAATGAAAAACTGTTTTTT; CDR3 protein: CASSFSGAPANEKLFF
V gene: TRBV20-1; J gene: TRBJ2-1; D gene: TRBD2; clone size: few; CDR3 DNA: TGCAGTGCTAGGGTAGGACTAGCGAGCCCCAATGAGCAGTTCTTC; CDR3 protein: CSARVGLASPNEQFF
V gene: TRBV5-1; J gene: TRBJ1-2; D gene: -; clone size: once; CDR3 DNA: TGCGCCAGCAGCTTGGACCGGCTCTATGGCTACACCTTC; CDR3 protein: CASSLDRLYGYTF
V gene: TRBV12-3/TRBV12-4; J gene: TRBJ1-1; D gene: TRBD1; clone size: few; CDR3 DNA: TGTGCCAGCAGTGGGGACAGGGGAGGCACTGAAGCTTTCTTT; CDR3 protein: CASSGDRGGTEAFF
V gene: TRBV5-1; J gene: TRBJ2-1; D gene: TRBD1; clone size: few; CDR3 DNA: TGCGCCAGCAGCTTAGCGGGACAGGGGTACAATGAGCAGTTCTTC; CDR3 protein: CASSLAGQGYNEQFF
V gene: TRBV5-1; J gene: TRBJ2-7; D gene: TRBD2; clone size: few; CDR3 DNA: TGCGCCAGCAGCCCTCTAGCGGACTACGAGCAGTACTTC; CDR3 protein: CASSPLADYEQYF